Listed below are T cell receptor beta chains from one sample, sequenced in a study of post-analysis software for immune sequencing data. MiXCR, run by TCRdb on the PCR reads, gives a single entry per CDR3 protein. The sample contains around 500,000 distinct CDR3 sequences, around a third of which appear only once. Sample: blood. These receptors were collected from a girl aged 2-17 years with multiple sclerosis. Both conserved end residues are part of each CDR3. A D gene is named only where the DNA matches it firmly. Size is stated for part of the rows, as once, few or many counts, or as a class when the clone is expanded.

d_gene	abundance	v_gene	j_gene	CDR3aa	CDR3nt
.	.	TRBV5-1	TRBJ2-7	CASSSRGQFAQYF	TGCGCCAGCAGCTCTCGGGGCCAGTTTGCCCAGTACTTC
TRBD1	once	TRBV5-1	TRBJ1-6	CASSLATGVGSPLHF	TGCGCCAGCAGCTTGGCGACAGGGGTTGGTTCACCCCTCCACTTT
.	.	TRBV25-1	TRBJ2-3	CASSALGILSSTDTQYF	TGTGCCAGCAGTGCCCTGGGCATCCTATCGTCCACAGATACGCAGTATTTT
TRBD2	.	TRBV20-1	TRBJ2-3	CSARDPFSRRGTQDTQYF	TGCAGTGCTAGAGATCCGTTTTCCCGGCGGGGGACTCAAGATACGCAGTATTTT
TRBD1	few	TRBV25-1	TRBJ1-5	CASSEVAQGDPDYNQPQHF	TGTGCCAGCAGTGAAGTAGCTCAGGGGGACCCGGATTACAATCAGCCCCAGCATTTT
TRBD1	.	TRBV27	TRBJ1-2	CASSTTTGYYGYTF	TGTGCCAGCAGTACTACGACAGGGTACTATGGCTACACCTTC
TRBD1	.	TRBV12-3/TRBV12-4	TRBJ2-1	CATFTGTGDNEQFF	TGTGCCACATTTACCGGGACAGGGGACAATGAGCAGTTCTTC
.	.	TRBV9	TRBJ1-1	CASSATGTSMGAFF	TGTGCCAGCAGCGCCACCGGGACCAGTATGGGAGCTTTCTTT
TRBD2	.	TRBV5-6	TRBJ2-7	CASSLWGAGGHEQYF	TGTGCCAGCAGCTTGTGGGGGGCGGGAGGCCACGAGCAGTACTTC
.	once	TRBV29-1	TRBJ2-1	CSVLARGDEQFF	TGCAGCGTCCTGGCCCGGGGAGATGAGCAGTTCTTC
TRBD1	few	TRBV20-1	TRBJ1-2	CSARDPRTGKNVYTF	TGCAGTGCTAGAGATCCCAGGACAGGGAAAAACGTCTACACCTTC
TRBD2	.	TRBV20-1	TRBJ2-1	CSATQRGGPYYNEQFF	TGCAGTGCTACGCAGCGGGGGGGCCCTTACTACAATGAGCAGTTCTTC
TRBD2	few	TRBV4-1	TRBJ2-3	CASSQEYAGSGGAYTDTQYF	TGCGCCAGCAGCCAAGAATACGCCGGGAGCGGGGGGGCATACACAGATACGCAGTATTTT
TRBD2	.	TRBV20-1	TRBJ2-5	CSAPVGSGGTGEQYF	TGCAGTGCTCCCGTGGGTAGCGGGGGGACTGGGGAGCAGTACTTC
.	few	TRBV5-1	TRBJ1-2	CASSLAPGTLRGYTF	TGCGCCAGCAGCTTGGCTCCGGGAACCCTAAGAGGCTACACCTTC
.	few	TRBV5-6	TRBJ1-1	CASSLGRNLNTEAFF	TGTGCCAGCAGCTTGGGGAGGAATTTGAACACTGAAGCTTTCTTT
.	few	TRBV7-2	TRBJ2-5	CASSRVAGGETQYF	TGTGCCAGCAGCCGAGTCGCAGGCGGAGAGACCCAGTACTTC
.	few	TRBV7-2	TRBJ1-1	CASSESGTVNTEAFF	TGTGCCAGCAGCGAATCCGGGACTGTGAACACTGAAGCTTTCTTT
TRBD1	.	TRBV10-3	TRBJ1-2	CAISTGQGAKGYTF	TGTGCCATCAGTACGGGACAGGGGGCGAAAGGCTACACCTTC
TRBD1	.	TRBV9	TRBJ2-1	CASNPGGTGNEQFF	TGTGCCAGCAACCCTGGTGGGACAGGGAATGAGCAGTTCTTC
TRBD2	few	TRBV5-1	TRBJ2-5	CASSRTSGGETQYF	TGCGCCAGCAGTCGGACTAGCGGGGGGGAGACCCAGTACTTC
TRBD2	.	TRBV5-1	TRBJ2-7	CASSSGTSVGEQYF	TGCGCCAGCAGCTCGGGGACTAGCGTGGGGGAGCAGTACTTC
.	few	TRBV11-2	TRBJ2-3	CASSFNRSPTQYF	TGTGCCAGCAGCTTTAACAGATCCCCTACGCAGTATTTT
TRBD2	few	TRBV7-3	TRBJ2-5	CASSGGLGPQETQYF	TGTGCCAGCAGCGGGGGACTAGGACCTCAAGAGACCCAGTACTTC
.	few	TRBV6-1	TRBJ2-5	CASSSPRVRGFQETQYF	TGTGCCAGCAGTAGCCCCCGGGTCCGGGGATTCCAAGAGACCCAGTACTTC
.	.	TRBV20-1	TRBJ2-3	CSASALRGTDTQYF	TGCAGTGCTAGCGCCCTCAGGGGCACAGATACGCAGTATTTT
.	few	TRBV6-5	TRBJ1-2	CASSSTGLGNYGYTF	TGTGCCAGCAGTTCCACGGGACTTGGCAACTATGGCTACACCTTC
.	few	TRBV28	TRBJ2-3	CASSPPTGPLRTDTQYF	TGTGCCAGCAGTCCCCCAACCGGGCCCCTCCGCACAGATACGCAGTATTTT
TRBD2	many	TRBV12-3/TRBV12-4	TRBJ2-7	CASSALSGGSYEQYF	TGTGCCAGCAGTGCCCTGAGCGGGGGGTCCTACGAGCAGTACTTC
.	.	TRBV20-1	TRBJ1-2	CSAREGMFRGGCTF	TGCAGTGCTAGAGAAGGGATGTTCCGGGGTGGCTGCACCTTC
.	few	TRBV6-5	TRBJ1-2	CASSSLIPSGGGNYGYTF	TGTGCCAGCAGTTCCCTCATCCCGAGTGGGGGAGGTAACTATGGCTACACCTTC
TRBD2	few	TRBV7-8	TRBJ2-5	CASSGTSETQYF	TGTGCCAGCAGCGGGACTAGCGAGACCCAGTACTTC
TRBD2	once	TRBV2	TRBJ2-3	CASSERAGGSTDTQYF	TGTGCCAGCAGTGAACGAGCGGGGGGGAGCACAGATACGCAGTATTTT
.	.	TRBV4-1	TRBJ1-2	CASSQEEQGGYGYTF	TGCGCCAGCAGCCAAGAGGAGCAAGGGGGGTATGGCTACACCTTC
.	.	TRBV12-3/TRBV12-4	TRBJ2-5	CASSRRGNVETQYF	TGTGCCAGCAGTCGACGGGGGAACGTCGAGACCCAGTACTTC
.	.	TRBV20-1	TRBJ1-1	CSAQGTLRGEAFF	TGCAGTGCCCAAGGGACCCTTCGAGGTGAAGCTTTCTTT
.	.	TRBV13	TRBJ2-3	CASSSNTAGDTQYF	TGTGCCAGCAGCTCGAATACAGCGGGAGATACGCAGTATTTT
.	.	TRBV7-9	TRBJ2-3	CASSRGRVSTDTQYF	TGTGCCAGCAGCCGGGGACGAGTTAGCACAGATACGCAGTATTTT
.	few	TRBV20-1	TRBJ2-5	CSARVTVGETQYF	TGCAGTGCTAGAGTTACGGTAGGAGAGACCCAGTACTTC
TRBD1	few	TRBV3-1	TRBJ2-4	CASSLGTDYKNIQYF	TGTGCCAGCAGCCTTGGGACAGACTACAAAAACATTCAGTACTTC